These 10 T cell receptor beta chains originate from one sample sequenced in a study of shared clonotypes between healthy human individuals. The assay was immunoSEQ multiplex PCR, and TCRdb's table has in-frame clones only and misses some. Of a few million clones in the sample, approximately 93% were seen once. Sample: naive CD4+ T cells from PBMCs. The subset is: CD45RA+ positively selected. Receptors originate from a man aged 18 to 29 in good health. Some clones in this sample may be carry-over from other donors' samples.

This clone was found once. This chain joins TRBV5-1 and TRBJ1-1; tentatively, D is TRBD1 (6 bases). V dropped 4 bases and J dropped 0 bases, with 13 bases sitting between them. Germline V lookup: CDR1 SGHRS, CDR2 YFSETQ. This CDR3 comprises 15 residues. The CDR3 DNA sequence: TGCGCCAGCAGCATGGGGGCCGGGATGAACACTGAAGCTTTCTTT. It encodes CASSMGAGMNTEAFF.

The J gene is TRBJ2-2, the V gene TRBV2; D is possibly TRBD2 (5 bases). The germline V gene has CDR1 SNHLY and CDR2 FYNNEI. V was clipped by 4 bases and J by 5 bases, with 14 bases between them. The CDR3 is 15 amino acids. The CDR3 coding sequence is TGTGCCAGCAGTGCTAGCCAGTCTCGGACCGGGGAGCTGTTTTTT. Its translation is CASSASQSRTGELFF.

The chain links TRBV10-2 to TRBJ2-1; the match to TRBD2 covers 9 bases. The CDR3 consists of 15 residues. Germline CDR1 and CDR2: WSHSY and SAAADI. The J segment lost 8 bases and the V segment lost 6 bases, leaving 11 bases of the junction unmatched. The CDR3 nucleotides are TGCGCCAGCAGACCCGCGGGAGGGTTGGCCGATGAGCAGTTCTTC. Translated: CASRPAGGLADEQFF.

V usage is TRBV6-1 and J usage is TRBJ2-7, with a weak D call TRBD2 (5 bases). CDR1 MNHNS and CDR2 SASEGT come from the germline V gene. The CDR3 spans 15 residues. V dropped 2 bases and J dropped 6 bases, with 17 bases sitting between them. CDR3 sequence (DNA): TGTGCCAGCAGTGAAACGGGCCCCCAGAGCGGCGAGCAGTACTTC. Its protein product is CASSETGPQSGEQYF.

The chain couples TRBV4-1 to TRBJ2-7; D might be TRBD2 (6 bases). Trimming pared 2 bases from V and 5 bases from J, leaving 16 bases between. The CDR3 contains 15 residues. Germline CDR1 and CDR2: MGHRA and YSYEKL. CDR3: CASSQSGLSSHEQYF. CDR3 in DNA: TGCGCCAGCAGCCAAAGCGGGCTAAGTAGCCACGAGCAGTACTTC.

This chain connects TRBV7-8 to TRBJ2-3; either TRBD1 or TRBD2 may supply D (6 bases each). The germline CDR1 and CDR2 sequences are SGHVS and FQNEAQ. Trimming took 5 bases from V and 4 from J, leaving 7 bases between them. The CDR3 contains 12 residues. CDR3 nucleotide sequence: TGTGCCAGCAGCGGGGGGCCAGATACGCAGTATTTT. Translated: CASSGGPDTQYF.

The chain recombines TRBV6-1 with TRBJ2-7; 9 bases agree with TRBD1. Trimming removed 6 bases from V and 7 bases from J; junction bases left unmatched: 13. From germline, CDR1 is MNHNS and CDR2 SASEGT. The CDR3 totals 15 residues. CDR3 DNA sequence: TGTGCCAGCAGGATGGGGACAGGGAAGTGGAGTGAGCAGTACTTC. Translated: CASRMGTGKWSEQYF.

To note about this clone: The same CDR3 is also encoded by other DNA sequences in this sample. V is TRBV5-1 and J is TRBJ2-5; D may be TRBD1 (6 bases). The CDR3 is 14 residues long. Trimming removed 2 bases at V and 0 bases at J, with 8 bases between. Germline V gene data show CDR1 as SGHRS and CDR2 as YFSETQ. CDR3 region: CASSLQGNQETQYF. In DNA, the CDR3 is TGCGCCAGCAGCTTACAGGGAAACCAAGAGACCCAGTACTTC.

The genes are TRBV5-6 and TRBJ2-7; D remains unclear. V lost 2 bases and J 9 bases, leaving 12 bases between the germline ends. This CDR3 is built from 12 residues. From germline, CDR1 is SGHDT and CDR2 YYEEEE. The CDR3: CASSLRTLAQYF. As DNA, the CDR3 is TGTGCCAGCAGCTTACGTACGTTAGCGCAGTACTTC.

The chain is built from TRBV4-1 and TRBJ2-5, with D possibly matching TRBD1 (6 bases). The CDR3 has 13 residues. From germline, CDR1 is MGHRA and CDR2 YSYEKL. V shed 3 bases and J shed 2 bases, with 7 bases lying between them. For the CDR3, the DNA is TGCGCCAGCAGCCATGGACAGCAAGAGACCCAGTACTTC. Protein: CASSHGQQETQYF.